The present entry profiles one T cell receptor beta chain with its context. Its specificity is unknown. In the same sample, other DNA sequences code for this CDR3. Germline V gene data show CDR1 as MNHEY and CDR2 as SMNVEV (reference sequence). With V trimmed by 5 bases and J by 4 bases, 5 bases remained unmatched. This CDR3 has 13 residues. The PCR ran on 60 Vbeta and 13 Jbeta primers. Assay used: immunoSEQ multiplex PCR; TCRdb lists only in-frame clones, some missing. The data contain approximately 130,000 clones, approximately 85% of them singletons. These data originate in a study of cytomegalovirus exposure and HLA in healthy donors. Study as a whole: Of approximately 400 genotyped donors, roughly 81% clustered with self-reported Caucasian donors. Whole-study findings and limits: An analysis was carried out later, and it reportedly showed fewer N-insertions in an Asian-associated ancestry cluster than the approximately 700-donor mean.

The chain is built from TRBV27 and TRBJ2-7, with 7 bases that match TRBD1. The origin of this receptor is a woman in her 30s in good health and CMV-seropositive. Sequenced: PBMCs. CDR3 region: CASSLNRGYEQYF. CDR3 nucleotides: TGTGCCAGCAGTCTGAACAGGGGTTACGAGCAGTACTTC.